This T cell receptor beta chain was identified during a study of shared clonotypes between healthy human individuals. Clones were sequenced by immunoSEQ multiplex PCR, and TCRdb holds only the in-frame ones, with some missing. This table holds roughly 1,000,000 clones, 78% found once. This clone was detected once. V was shortened by 2 bases and J by 8 bases, with 17 bases between the two germline ends. This CDR3 is built from 16 residues. V gene TRBV5-3 combines with J gene TRBJ1-6; no firm D call. TRBV5-3 is assigned to the ORF class and has an uncertain function. The TCR sequence derives from a man younger than 30 in good health. Some clones in this sample may be carry-over from other donors' samples. Sample: memory CD4+ T cells from PBMCs. Subset defined: CD45RA-negative fraction. The CDR3 is CARSFQVAGGDSPLHF. The CDR3 DNA reads as TGTGCCAGAAGCTTCCAGGTCGCGGGTGGGGATTCACCCCTCCACTTT.